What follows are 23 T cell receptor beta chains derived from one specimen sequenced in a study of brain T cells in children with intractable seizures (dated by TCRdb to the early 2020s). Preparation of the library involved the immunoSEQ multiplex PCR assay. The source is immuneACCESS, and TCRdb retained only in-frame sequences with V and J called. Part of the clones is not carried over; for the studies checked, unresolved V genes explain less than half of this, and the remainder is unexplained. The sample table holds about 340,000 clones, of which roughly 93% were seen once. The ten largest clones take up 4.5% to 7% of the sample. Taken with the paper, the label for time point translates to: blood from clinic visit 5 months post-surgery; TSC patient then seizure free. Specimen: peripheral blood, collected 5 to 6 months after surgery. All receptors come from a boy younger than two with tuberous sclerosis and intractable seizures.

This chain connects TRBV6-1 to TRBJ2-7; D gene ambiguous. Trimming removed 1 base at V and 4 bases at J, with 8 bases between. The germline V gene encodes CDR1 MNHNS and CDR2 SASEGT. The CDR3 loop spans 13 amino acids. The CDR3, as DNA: TGTGCCAGCAGTGAAGGGATTTCATACGAGCAGTACTTC. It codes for CASSEGISYEQYF.

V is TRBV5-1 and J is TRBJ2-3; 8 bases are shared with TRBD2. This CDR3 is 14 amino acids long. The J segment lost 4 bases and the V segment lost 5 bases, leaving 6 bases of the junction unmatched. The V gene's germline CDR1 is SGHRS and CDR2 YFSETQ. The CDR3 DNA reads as TGCGCCAGCAGTGACCAACTAGCGGCAGATACGCAGTATTTT. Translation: CASSDQLAADTQYF.

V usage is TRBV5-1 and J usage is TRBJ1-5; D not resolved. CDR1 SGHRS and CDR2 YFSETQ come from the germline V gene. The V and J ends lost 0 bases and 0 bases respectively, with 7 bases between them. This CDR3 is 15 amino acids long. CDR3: CASSLDGFSNQPQHF. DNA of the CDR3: TGCGCCAGCAGCTTGGACGGGTTTAGCAATCAGCCCCAGCATTTT.

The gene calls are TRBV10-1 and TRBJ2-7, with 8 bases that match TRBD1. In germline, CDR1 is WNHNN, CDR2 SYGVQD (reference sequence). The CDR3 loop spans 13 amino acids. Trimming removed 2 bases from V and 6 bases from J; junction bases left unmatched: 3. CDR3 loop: CASSEGTGTEQYF. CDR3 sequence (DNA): TGCGCCAGCAGTGAGGGGACAGGCACCGAGCAGTACTTC.

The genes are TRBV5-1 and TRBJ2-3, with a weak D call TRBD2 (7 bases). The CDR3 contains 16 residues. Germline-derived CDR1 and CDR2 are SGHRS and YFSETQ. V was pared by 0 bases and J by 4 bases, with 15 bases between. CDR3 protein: CASSLAKGGGPDTQYF. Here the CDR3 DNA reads TGCGCCAGCAGCTTGGCCAAGGGGGGAGGGCCAGATACGCAGTATTTT.

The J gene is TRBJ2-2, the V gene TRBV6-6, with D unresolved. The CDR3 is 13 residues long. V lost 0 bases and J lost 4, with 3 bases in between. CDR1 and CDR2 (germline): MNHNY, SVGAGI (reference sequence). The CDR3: CASSYSGTGELFF. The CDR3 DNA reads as TGTGCCAGCAGTTACTCGGGCACCGGGGAGCTGTTTTTT.

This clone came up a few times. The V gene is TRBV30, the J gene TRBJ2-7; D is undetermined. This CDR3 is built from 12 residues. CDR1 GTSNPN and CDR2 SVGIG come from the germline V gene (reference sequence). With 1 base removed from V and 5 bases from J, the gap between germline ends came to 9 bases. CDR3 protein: CAWSGQDDEQYF. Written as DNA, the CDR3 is TGTGCCTGGAGTGGACAAGACGACGAGCAGTACTTC.

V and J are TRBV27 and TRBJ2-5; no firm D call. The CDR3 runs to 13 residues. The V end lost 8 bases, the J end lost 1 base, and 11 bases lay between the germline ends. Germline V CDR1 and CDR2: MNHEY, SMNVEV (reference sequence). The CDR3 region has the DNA TGTGCCAGCTCTTGGGGATTCCAAGAGACCCAGTACTTC. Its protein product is CASSWGFQETQYF.

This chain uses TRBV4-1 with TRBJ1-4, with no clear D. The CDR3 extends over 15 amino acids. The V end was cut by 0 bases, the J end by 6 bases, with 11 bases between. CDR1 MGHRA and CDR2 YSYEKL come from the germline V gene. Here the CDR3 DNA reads TGCGCCAGCAGCCAAGACGTGACGCTAGATGAAAAACTGTTTTTT. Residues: CASSQDVTLDEKLFF.

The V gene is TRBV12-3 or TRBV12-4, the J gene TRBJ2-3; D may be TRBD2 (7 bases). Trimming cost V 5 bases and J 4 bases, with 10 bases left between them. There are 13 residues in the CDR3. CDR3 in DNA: TGTGCCAGCAGTGAGGGGGGGGCAGATACGCAGTATTTT. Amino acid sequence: CASSEGGADTQYF.

Here the CDR3 reads CASSFGTSGRALKETQYF. For the CDR3, the DNA is TGTGCCAGCAGCTTCGGGACTAGCGGGAGGGCCCTCAAAGAGACCCAGTACTTC. The chain joins TRBV5-6 to TRBJ2-5; 16 nucleotides line up with TRBD2. In germline, CDR1 is SGHDT, CDR2 YYEEEE. The CDR3 has 18 residues. Trimming cost V 2 bases and J 3 bases; bases outside gene matches: 7. Full variable domain (rest looked up from reference TRBV5-6 and TRBJ2-5): DAGVTQSPTHLIKTRGQQVTLRCSPKSGHDTVSWYQQALGQGPQFIFQYYEEEERQRGNFPDRFSGHQFPNYSSELNVNALLLGDSALYLCASSFGTSGRALKETQYFGPGTRLLVL.

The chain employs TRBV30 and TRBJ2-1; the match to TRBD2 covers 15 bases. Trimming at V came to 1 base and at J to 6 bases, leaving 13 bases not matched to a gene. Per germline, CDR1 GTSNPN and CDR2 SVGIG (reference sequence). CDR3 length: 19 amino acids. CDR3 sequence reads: CAWSGIGGLAGGVINEQFF. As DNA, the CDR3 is TGTGCCTGGAGTGGTATTGGGGGACTAGCGGGGGGCGTCATCAATGAGCAGTTCTTC.

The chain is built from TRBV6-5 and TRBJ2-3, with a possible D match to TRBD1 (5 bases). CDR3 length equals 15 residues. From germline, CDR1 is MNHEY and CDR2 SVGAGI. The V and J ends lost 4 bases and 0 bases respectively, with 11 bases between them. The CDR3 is CASSFRVASTDTQYF. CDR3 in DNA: TGTGCCAGCAGTTTCAGGGTGGCTAGCACAGATACGCAGTATTTT.

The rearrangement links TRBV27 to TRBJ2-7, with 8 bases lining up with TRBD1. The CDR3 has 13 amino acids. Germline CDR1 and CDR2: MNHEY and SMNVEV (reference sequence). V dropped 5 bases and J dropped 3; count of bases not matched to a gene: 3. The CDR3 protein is CASSDRGVYEQYF. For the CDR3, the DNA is TGTGCCAGCAGTGACAGGGGCGTCTACGAGCAGTACTTC.

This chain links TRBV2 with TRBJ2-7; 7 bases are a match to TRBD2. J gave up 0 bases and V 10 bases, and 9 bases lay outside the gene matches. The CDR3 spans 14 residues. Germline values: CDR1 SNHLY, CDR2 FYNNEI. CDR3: CATSLAPSSYEQYF. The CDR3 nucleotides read TGTGCCACATCACTAGCGCCGAGCTCCTACGAGCAGTACTTC.

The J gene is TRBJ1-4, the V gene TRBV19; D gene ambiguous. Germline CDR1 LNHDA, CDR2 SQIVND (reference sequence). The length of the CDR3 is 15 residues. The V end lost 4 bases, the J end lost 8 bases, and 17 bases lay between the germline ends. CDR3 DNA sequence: TGTGCCAGTAGTACCACGGGGAGGGCGCACGAAAAACTGTTTTTT. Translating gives CASSTTGRAHEKLFF.

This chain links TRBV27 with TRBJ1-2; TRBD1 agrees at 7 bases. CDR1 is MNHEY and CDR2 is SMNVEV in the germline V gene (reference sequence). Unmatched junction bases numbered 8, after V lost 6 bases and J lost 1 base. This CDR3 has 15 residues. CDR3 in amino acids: CASSPTGIGNYGYTF. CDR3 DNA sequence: TGTGCCAGCAGCCCGACAGGGATTGGTAACTATGGCTACACCTTC.

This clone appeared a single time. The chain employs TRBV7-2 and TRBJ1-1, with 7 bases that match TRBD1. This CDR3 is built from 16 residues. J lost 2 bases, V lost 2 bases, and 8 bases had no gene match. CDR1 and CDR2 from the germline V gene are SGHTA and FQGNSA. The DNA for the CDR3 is TGTGCCAGCAGCTTATTCCCCGGACAGGAAAACACTGAAGCTTTCTTT. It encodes CASSLFPGQENTEAFF.

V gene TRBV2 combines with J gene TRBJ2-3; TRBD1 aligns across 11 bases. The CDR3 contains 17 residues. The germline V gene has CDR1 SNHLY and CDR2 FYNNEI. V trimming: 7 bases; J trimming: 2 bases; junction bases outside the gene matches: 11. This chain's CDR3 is CASTSLLGQGDTDTQYF. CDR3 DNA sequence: TGTGCCAGCACCTCACTTTTGGGACAGGGGGACACAGATACGCAGTATTTT.

DNA of the CDR3: TGTGCCAGCAGTTATGGGGGGGCAGGAGTCACTGAAGCTTTCTTT. Encoded protein: CASSYGGAGVTEAFF. This sequence joins TRBV6-6 and TRBJ1-1, with a possible D match to TRBD1 (6 bases). CDR3 size: 15 residues. Germline loops: CDR1 MNHNY, CDR2 SVGAGI (reference sequence). V gave up 3 bases and J gave up 4 bases, with 15 bases separating them.

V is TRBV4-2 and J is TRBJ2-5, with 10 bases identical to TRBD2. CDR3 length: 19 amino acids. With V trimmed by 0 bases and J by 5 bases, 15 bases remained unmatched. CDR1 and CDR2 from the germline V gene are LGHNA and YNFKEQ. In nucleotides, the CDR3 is TGTGCCAGCAGCCAAGATCTCCAGTATAGCGGGGGGTATGGTGAGACCCAGTACTTC. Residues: CASSQDLQYSGGYGETQYF.

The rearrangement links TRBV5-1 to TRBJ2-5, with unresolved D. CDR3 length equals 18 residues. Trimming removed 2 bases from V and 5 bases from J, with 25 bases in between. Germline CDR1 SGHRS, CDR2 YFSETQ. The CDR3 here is CASSFRIVGPDQGETQYF. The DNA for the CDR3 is TGCGCCAGCAGCTTCAGAATAGTAGGACCTGATCAAGGGGAGACCCAGTACTTC.

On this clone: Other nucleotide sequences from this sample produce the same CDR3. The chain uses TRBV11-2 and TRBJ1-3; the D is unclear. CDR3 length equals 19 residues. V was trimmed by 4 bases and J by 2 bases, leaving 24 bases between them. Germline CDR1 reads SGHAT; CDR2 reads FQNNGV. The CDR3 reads CASSSYLLLRGGTGNTIYF. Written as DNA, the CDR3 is TGTGCCAGCAGCTCGTATTTGTTGCTGCGGGGAGGTACTGGAAACACCATATATTTT.